The rows below give T cell receptor beta chains drawn from one sample of a study of Ad26.COV2.S vaccination and SARS-CoV-2 variants. The repertoire was sequenced with immunoSEQ multiplex PCR; TCRdb's copy has only in-frame clones and lacks some. The table lists about 470,000 clones, about 92% of them singletons, with around 4.5% in the top ten. Sequences were derived from peripheral blood, sampled in a trial of Ad26.COV2.S vaccine versus placebo. These receptors were collected from a person aged 18-65 years who received the Ad26.COV2.S COVID-19 vaccine or a placebo. The conserved cysteine and the conserved F or W are not part of the CDR3 here.

j_call | v_call | cdr3_aa
TRBJ1-5 | TRBV5-8 | ASSLGLVSNQPQH
TRBJ2-5 | TRBV5-1 | ASRLLAVEQETQY
TRBJ1-2 | TRBV27 | ASSTTSDRDYGYT
TRBJ2-7 | TRBV29-1 | SVAPRTLYEQY
TRBJ1-5 | TRBV7-2 | ASSFGQTNQPQH
TRBJ2-5 | TRBV18 | ASSEVTSETQY
TRBJ1-1 | TRBV15 | ATSGVLNTEAF
TRBJ1-1 | TRBV30 | ACDRGGDTEAF
TRBJ2-5 | TRBV7-2 | ASSLYVTVGETQY
TRBJ2-1 | TRBV9 | ASSVTRASYNEQF
TRBJ2-3 | TRBV27 | ASINPFTDTQY
TRBJ1-4 | TRBV27 | ASSLDRAREKLF
TRBJ2-3 | TRBV20-1 | SASTSGDTDTQY
TRBJ2-7 | TRBV2 | ASRTFSSYEQY
TRBJ2-7 | TRBV11-1 | ASRKGQGPYYEQY
TRBJ2-6 | TRBV19 | ASGGSSGANVLT
TRBJ1-4 | TRBV25-1 | ASSEESGLNEKLF
TRBJ2-5 | TRBV3-1/TRBV3-2 | ASSQELAVRETQY
TRBJ1-2 | TRBV24-1 | ATSDSWRPSGYT
TRBJ1-4 | TRBV2 | ASREDRGGKLF
TRBJ2-5 | TRBV5-4 | ASSLATGEETQY
TRBJ2-7 | TRBV28 | ASRDSRSYEQY
TRBJ2-1 | TRBV18 | ASSMGGSSYNEQF
TRBJ2-1 | TRBV6-1 | ASSEEAGGPDEQF
TRBJ1-3 | TRBV6-5 | ASKVGSGNTIY
TRBJ1-1 | TRBV29-1 | SAKTGGMNTEAF
TRBJ2-1 | TRBV28 | ASSLLVSEAYNEQF
TRBJ1-2 | TRBV4-3 | ASSQDLARNYGYT
TRBJ2-2 | TRBV24-1 | ATSDLLVAAGGPTGELF
TRBJ1-6 | TRBV7-2 | ASSLERSSPLH
TRBJ2-7 | TRBV4-2 | ASSQDGTSGSYEQY
TRBJ1-5 | TRBV21-1 | ASSKFVVVTGLSNQPQH
TRBJ2-4 | TRBV6-1 | ASSEWRHSNIQY
TRBJ2-5 | TRBV5-8 | ASTIGAPAGGETQY
TRBJ1-1 | TRBV29-1 | SASSWDSNTEAF
TRBJ2-5 | TRBV28 | ASSSDAYQETQY
TRBJ1-3 | TRBV5-4 | ASSLQGAGNTIY
TRBJ2-1 | TRBV30 | AWSAVTHPNEQF
TRBJ2-1 | TRBV7-2 | ASSFPVASGIHNEQF
TRBJ1-1 | TRBV15 | ATSREGGRRAGTEAF